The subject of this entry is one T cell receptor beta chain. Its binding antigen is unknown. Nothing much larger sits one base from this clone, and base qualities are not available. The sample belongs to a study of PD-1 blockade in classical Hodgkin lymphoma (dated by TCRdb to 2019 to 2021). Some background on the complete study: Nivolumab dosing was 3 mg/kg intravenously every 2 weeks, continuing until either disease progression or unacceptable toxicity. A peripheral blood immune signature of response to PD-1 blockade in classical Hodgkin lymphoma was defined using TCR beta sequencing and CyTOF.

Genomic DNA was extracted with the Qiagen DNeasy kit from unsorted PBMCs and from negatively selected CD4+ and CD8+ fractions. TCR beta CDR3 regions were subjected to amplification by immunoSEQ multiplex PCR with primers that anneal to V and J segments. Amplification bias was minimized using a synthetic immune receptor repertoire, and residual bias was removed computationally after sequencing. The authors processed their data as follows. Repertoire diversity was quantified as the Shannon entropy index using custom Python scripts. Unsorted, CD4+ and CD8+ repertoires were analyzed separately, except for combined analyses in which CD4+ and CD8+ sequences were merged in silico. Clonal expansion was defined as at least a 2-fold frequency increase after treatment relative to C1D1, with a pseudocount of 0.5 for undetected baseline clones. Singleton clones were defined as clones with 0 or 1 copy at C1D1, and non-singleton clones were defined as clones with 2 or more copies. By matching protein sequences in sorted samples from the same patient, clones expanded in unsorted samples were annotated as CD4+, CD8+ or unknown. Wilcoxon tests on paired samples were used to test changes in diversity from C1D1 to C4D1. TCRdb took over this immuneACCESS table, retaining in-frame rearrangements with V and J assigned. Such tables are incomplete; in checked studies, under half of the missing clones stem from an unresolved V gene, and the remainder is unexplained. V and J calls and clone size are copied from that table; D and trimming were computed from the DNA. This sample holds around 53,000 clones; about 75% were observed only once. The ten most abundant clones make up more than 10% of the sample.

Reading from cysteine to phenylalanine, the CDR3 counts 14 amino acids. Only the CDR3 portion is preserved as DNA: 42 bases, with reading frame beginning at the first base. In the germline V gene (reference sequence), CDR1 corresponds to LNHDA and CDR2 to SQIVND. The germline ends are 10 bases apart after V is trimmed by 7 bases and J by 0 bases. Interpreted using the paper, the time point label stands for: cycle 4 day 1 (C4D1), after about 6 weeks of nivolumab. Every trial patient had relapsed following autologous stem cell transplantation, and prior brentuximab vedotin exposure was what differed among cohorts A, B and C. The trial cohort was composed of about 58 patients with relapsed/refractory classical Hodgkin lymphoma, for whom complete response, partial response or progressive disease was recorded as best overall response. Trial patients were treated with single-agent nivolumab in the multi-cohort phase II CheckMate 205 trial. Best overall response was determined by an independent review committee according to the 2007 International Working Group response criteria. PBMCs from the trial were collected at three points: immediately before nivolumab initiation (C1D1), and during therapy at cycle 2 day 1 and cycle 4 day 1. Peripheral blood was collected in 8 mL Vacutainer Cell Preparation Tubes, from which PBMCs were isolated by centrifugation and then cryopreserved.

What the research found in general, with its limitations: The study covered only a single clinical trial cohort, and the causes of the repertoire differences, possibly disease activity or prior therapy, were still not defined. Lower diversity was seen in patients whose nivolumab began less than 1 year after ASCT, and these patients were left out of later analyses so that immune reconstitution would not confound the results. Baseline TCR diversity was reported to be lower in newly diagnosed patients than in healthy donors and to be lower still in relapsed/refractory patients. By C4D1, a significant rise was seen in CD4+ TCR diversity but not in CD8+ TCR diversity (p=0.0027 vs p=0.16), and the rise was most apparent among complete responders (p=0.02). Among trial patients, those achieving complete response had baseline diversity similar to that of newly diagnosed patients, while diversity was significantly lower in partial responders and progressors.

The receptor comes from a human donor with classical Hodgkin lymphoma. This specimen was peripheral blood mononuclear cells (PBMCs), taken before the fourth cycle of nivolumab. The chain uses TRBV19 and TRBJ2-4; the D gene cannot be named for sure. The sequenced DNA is TGTGCCAGTAATGACCTCTTAGCCAAAAACATTCAGTACTTC. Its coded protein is CASNDLLAKNIQYF.